The table lists the clone carrying this T cell receptor (beta chain) with many counts. The target antigen is unknown. This record belongs to a study of CD8 T cells in ankylosing spondylitis. General study results and limits: A TCR beta motif of roughly 8 highly homologous variants appeared characteristic of ankylosing spondylitis blood. Significant enrichment of disease-linked clones was reported in matched ankylosing spondylitis synovial fluid.

TCRdb reanalysed the 5' RACE reads using MiXCR and keeps one entry per CDR3 protein. The sample includes about 130,000 distinct CDR3 sequences, around 13% of them seen just once. There are 16 residues in the CDR3. The germline CDR1 and CDR2 sequences are SGHRS and YFSETQ. Trimming stripped 0 bases from V and 8 bases from J, with 18 bases between. This rearrangement joins TRBV5-1 to TRBJ2-1, with unresolved D. The TCR originated in a female donor with ankylosing spondylitis or in good health (not recorded which). Sequencing used blood, either unsorted or a sorted T cell fraction (not recorded which). The CDR3 here is CASSLGQILFGDEQFF. DNA for the CDR3: TGCGCCAGCAGCTTGGGGCAGATCCTGTTTGGTGATGAGCAGTTCTTC.